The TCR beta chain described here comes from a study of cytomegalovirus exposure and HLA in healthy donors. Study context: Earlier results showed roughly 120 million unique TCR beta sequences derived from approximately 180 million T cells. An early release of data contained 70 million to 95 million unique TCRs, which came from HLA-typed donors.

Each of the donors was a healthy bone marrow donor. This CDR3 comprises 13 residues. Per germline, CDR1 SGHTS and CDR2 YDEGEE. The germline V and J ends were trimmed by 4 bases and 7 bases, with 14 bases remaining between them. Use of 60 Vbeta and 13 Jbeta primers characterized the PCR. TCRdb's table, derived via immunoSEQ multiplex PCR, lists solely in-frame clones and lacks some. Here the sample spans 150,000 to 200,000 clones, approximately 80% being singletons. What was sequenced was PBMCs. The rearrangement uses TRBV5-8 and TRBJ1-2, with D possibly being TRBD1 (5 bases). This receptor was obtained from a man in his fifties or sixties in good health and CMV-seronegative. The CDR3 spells CASSLWDFGGYTF. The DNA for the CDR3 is TGTGCCAGCAGCCTATGGGACTTCGGTGGCTACACCTTC.